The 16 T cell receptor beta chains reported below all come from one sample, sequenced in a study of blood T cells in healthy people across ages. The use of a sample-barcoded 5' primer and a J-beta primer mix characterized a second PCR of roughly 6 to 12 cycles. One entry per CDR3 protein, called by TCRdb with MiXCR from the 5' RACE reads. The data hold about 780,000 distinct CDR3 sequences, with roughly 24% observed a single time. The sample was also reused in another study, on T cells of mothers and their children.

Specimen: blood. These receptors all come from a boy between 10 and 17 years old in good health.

The CDR3 sequence: CASSYGEDTQYF. CDR3 sequence (DNA): TGTGCCAGCAGTTACGGGGAGGATACGCAGTATTTT. This sequence joins TRBV6-5 and TRBJ2-3; D is perhaps TRBD2 (5 bases). V was shortened by 2 bases and J by 6 bases, with 6 bases between the two germline ends. The CDR3 covers 12 residues. Germline V gives CDR1 MNHEY, CDR2 SVGAGI.

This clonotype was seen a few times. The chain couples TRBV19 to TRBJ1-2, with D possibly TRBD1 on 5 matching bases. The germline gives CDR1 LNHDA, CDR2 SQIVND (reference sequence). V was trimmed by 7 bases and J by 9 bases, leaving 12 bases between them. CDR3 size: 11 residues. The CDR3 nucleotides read TGTGCCAGTAACGGGGGGGAACGCTACACCTTC. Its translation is CASNGGERYTF.

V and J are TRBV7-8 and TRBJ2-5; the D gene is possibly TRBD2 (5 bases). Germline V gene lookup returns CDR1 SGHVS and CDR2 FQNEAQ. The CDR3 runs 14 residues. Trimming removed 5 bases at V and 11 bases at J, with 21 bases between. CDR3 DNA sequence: TGTGCCAGCAGCCCAACGGACCTCCATGGGGAGCAGTACTTC. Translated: CASSPTDLHGEQYF.

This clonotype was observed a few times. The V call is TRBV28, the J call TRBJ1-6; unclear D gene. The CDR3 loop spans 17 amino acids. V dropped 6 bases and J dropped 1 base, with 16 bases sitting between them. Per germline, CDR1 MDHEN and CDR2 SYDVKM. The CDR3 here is CASSVFRLLSYNSPLHF. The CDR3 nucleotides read TGTGCCAGCAGCGTTTTTCGATTGCTTTCCTATAATTCACCCCTCCACTTT.

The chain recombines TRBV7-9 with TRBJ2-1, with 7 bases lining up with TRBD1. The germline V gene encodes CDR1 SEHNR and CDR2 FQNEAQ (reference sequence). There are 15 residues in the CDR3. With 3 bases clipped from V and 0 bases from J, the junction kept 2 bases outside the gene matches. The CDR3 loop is CASSLGTASYNEQFF. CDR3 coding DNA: TGTGCCAGCAGCTTGGGGACAGCCTCCTACAATGAGCAGTTCTTC.

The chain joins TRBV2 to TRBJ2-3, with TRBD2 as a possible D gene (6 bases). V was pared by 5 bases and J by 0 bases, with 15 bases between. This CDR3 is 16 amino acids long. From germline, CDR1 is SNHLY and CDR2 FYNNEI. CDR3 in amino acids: CASSRSSAASTDTQYF. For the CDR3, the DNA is TGTGCCAGCAGTAGGTCTAGCGCCGCTAGCACAGATACGCAGTATTTT.

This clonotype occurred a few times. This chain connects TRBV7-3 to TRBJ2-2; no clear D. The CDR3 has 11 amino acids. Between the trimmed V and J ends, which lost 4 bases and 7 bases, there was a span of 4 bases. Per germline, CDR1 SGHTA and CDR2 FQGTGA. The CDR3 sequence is CASSYGGELFF. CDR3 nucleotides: TGTGCCAGCAGCTATGGCGGGGAGCTGTTTTTT.

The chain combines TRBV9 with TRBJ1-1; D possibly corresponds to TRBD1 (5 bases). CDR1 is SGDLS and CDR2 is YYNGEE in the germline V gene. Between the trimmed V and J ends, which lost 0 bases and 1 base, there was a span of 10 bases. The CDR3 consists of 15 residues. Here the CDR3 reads CASSVDGGRNTEAFF. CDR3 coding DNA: TGTGCCAGCAGCGTAGATGGGGGAAGGAACACTGAAGCTTTCTTT.

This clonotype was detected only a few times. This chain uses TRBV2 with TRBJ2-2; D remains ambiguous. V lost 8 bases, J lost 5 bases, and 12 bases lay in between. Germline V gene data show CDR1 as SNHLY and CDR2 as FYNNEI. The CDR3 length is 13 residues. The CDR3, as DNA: TGTGCCAGCGGCCTACTGTGGACCGGGGAGCTGTTTTTT. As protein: CASGLLWTGELFF.

Written as DNA, the CDR3 is TGCAGTGCCCTAGGGTGGAGAGGGTCCTACGAGCAGTACTTC. As protein: CSALGWRGSYEQYF. The J gene is TRBJ2-7, the V gene TRBV20-1; D may be TRBD2 (5 bases). V lost 6 bases to trimming and J lost 1 base, with 16 bases between them. Per germline, CDR1 DFQATT and CDR2 SNEGSKA (reference sequence). This CDR3 is 14 amino acids long.

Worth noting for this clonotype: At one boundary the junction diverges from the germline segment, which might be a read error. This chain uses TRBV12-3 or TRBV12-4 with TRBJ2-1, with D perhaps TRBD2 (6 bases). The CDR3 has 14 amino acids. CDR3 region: CASSWGLTFNGQFF. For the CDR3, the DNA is TGTGCCAGCAGTTGGGGACTTACTTTCAATGGGCAGTTCTTC.

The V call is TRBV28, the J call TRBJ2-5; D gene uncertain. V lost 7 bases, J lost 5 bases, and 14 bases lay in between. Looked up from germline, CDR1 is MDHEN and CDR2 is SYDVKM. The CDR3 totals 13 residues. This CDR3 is CASKSGPVETQYF. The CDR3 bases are TGTGCCAGCAAATCCGGGCCCGTGGAGACCCAGTACTTC.

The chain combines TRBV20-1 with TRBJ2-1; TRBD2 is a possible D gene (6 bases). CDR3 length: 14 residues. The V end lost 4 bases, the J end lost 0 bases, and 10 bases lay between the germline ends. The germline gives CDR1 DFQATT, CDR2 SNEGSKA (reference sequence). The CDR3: CSATGDLSYNEQFF. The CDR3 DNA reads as TGCAGTGCTACGGGGGACCTCTCCTACAATGAGCAGTTCTTC.

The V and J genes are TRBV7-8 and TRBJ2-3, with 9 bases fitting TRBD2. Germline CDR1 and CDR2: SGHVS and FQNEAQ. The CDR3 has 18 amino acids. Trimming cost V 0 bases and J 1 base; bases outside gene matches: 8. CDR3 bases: TGTGCCAGCAGCTTAGCGCGGGGAGCGGGGGGCCGCACAGATACGCAGTATTTT. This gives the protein CASSLARGAGGRTDTQYF.

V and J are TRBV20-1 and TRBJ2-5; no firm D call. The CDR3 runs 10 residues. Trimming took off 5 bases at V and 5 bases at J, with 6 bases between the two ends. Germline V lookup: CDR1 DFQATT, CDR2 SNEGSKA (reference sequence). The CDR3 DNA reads TGCAGTGCTGCGTGGGAGACCCAGTACTTC. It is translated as CSAAWETQYF.

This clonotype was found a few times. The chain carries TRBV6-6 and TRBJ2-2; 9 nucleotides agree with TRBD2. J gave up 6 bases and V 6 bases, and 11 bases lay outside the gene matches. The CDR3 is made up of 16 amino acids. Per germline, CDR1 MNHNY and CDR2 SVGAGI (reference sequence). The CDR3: CASRGTERGESGELFF. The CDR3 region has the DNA TGTGCCAGCAGGGGGACTGAGCGGGGGGAATCCGGGGAGCTGTTTTTT.